Here is one T cell receptor beta chain with its context. Its antigen is not identified. Authors' methods: ImmunoSEQ junction-only sequences lacked quality scores, so their filtering differed. Repertoires were generated with immunoSEQ multiplex PCR, while TCRdb's copy carries only in-frame clones and drops some. Clonal size and the V and J genes are those of that table, whereas D and trimming came from the DNA. Of about 2.4 million clones listed, around 90% were seen once; the top ten hold about 0.13%. Germline V gene data show CDR1 as LNHDA and CDR2 as SQIVND (reference sequence). Losses at the gene ends were 5 bases for V and 1 base for J; bases not matched to a gene: 9. The CDR3 has 16 amino acids. The sample belongs to a study of shared clonotypes between healthy human individuals. Study at large: CD8 memory received one plate per donor, CD8 naive two, CD4 memory three and CD4 naive three. Study-level points and caveats: Naive subsets tended to show greater estimated richness than memory subsets. Investigators collected only blood, and repertoires in tissues likely differ.

The source material was naive CD4+ T cells sorted from blood. Subset in this sample: CD45RA+ positively selected. The chain couples TRBV19 to TRBJ1-1, with 8 nucleotides matching TRBD1. The TCR originated in a man aged 18 to 30 in good health. In DNA, the CDR3 is TGTGCCAGTAGTCCAACCTGGGGACAGGCGAACACTGAAGCTTTCTTT. Residues: CASSPTWGQANTEAFF.